A selection of T cell receptor beta chains follows, all from one sample in a study of identical twins. Using its own MiXCR run on the 5' RACE reads, TCRdb lists one record per CDR3 protein. This sample has some 1,600,000 distinct CDR3 sequences, with about 32% found just once. The sequencing input was cord blood. Every receptor here comes from a newborn girl in good health. Both conserved end residues are part of each CDR3. Each record gives: J gene, V gene, clone size, D gene, CDR3 DNA, CDR3 protein. D genes are given only for firm matches. Size is omitted from some rows. Given values are once, few, many or a class for expanded clones.

>TRBJ1-4|TRBV5-6|.|.
TGTGCCAGCAATCAACTGCAGGCGGGGGAAAAACTGTTTTTT
CASNQLQAGEKLFF
>TRBJ2-7|TRBV10-3|.|.
TGTGCCATCAGTGAAGGGAAGCTCTACGAGCAGTACTTC
CAISEGKLYEQYF
>TRBJ2-3|TRBV2|.|.
TGTGCCAGCAGTGAAAACGGACGGAGGTGGGCAGATACGCAGTATTTT
CASSENGRRWADTQYF
>TRBJ1-4|TRBV28|.|.
TGTGCCAGCAGTTTCCGGAACCGCGAAAAACTGTTTTTT
CASSFRNREKLFF
>TRBJ2-4|TRBV20-1|once|TRBD2
TGCAGTGCTAGAGTGACTTCCCTAGCGGGAAGCTACAATGAGCAGTACTTC
CSARVTSLAGSYNEQYF
>TRBJ2-5|TRBV20-1|.|TRBD2
TGCAGTGCTAGACCATTACGGAGCGGGGGACAAGAGACCCAGTACTTC
CSARPLRSGGQETQYF
>TRBJ1-2|TRBV27|.|TRBD1
TGTGCCAGCAGGGGACAGGGGGCGATTAACTATGGCTACACCTTC
CASRGQGAINYGYTF
>TRBJ1-2|TRBV29-1|few|TRBD1
TGCAGCGTAAATTCCGGGACAGGGGGCAACTATGGCTACACCTTC
CSVNSGTGGNYGYTF
>TRBJ2-3|TRBV3-1|.|.
TGTGCCAGCAGCCAAGGCGGGTATACGCAGTATTTT
CASSQGGYTQYF
>TRBJ2-5|TRBV6-6|.|TRBD2
TGTGCCAGCAGTGGGAGGACTAGCGGAGAGACCCAGTACTTC
CASSGRTSGETQYF
>TRBJ1-5|TRBV29-1|few|TRBD1
TGCAGCGTCACGACAGGGGCCAGCAATCAGCCCCAGCATTTT
CSVTTGASNQPQHF
>TRBJ1-6|TRBV20-1|.|TRBD1
TGCAGTGCTAGCCCCGGGACAGCAAATTCACCCCTCCACTTT
CSASPGTANSPLHF
>TRBJ2-2|TRBV7-9|few|.
TGTGCCAGCAGCCGACCAGGGACCGGGGAGCTGTTTTTT
CASSRPGTGELFF
>TRBJ2-1|TRBV3-1|.|.
TGTGCCAGCAGCCAAAGGAAACCGACTAGCTCCTACAATGAGCAGTTCTTC
CASSQRKPTSSYNEQFF
>TRBJ2-3|TRBV27|.|.
TGTGCCAGCAGCCGATCGGACGGCACAGATACGCAGTATTTT
CASSRSDGTDTQYF
>TRBJ1-2|TRBV11-3|.|.
TGTGCCAGCAGCTTAGATCCCACCGATGGCTACACCTTC
CASSLDPTDGYTF
>TRBJ2-5|TRBV10-3|few|TRBD2
TGTGCCATCAGTGATATGGCTAGCGGGACCAATGAGCAGTACTTC
CAISDMASGTNEQYF
>TRBJ1-5|TRBV6-5|.|TRBD1
TGTGCCAGCAGTCTACGGTCAGGGGGCCGTCAGCCCCAGCATTTT
CASSLRSGGRQPQHF
>TRBJ2-3|TRBV2|.|.
TGTGCCAGCAATAAACAGGGTACAGATACGCAGTATTTT
CASNKQGTDTQYF
>TRBJ1-2|TRBV12-3/TRBV12-4|.|.
TGTGCCAGCTACCGCCTGGACAGCACAGGGTATGGCTACACCTTC
CASYRLDSTGYGYTF
>TRBJ1-6|TRBV20-1|few|TRBD1
TGCAGTGCTAGAGACAGACAGGGTAATTCACCCCTCCACTTT
CSARDRQGNSPLHF
>TRBJ1-6|TRBV20-1|few|.
TGCAGTGCCAGTCGGGCCTCAGATTCACCCCTCCACTTT
CSASRASDSPLHF
>TRBJ1-6|TRBV3-1|few|.
TGTGCCAGCAGCCAAGGAGGGGTCTCCTATAATTCACCCCTCCACTTT
CASSQGGVSYNSPLHF
>TRBJ2-3|TRBV6-6|few|.
TGTGCCAGCACCTTTAAGAATACGCAGTATTTT
CASTFKNTQYF
>TRBJ2-3|TRBV7-2|.|TRBD2
TGTGCCAGCAGCCCGGGACTAGCGGGTCCTTTCAGCACGCAGTATTTT
CASSPGLAGPFSTQYF
>TRBJ2-7|TRBV20-1|many|.
TGCAGTGCCTTGACAGGCCACTCCTACGAGCAGTACTTC
CSALTGHSYEQYF
>TRBJ1-5|TRBV5-1|.|.
TGCGCCAGCAGCCCGGGACGTCATCAGCCCCAGCATTTT
CASSPGRHQPQHF
>TRBJ1-1|TRBV6-6|.|TRBD1
TGTGCCAGCAGTAATTCGAACAGGGGGCGCGTGAACACTGAAGCTTTCTTT
CASSNSNRGRVNTEAFF
>TRBJ2-5|TRBV4-1|.|.
TGCGCCAGCAGCCAAGCTTTCCAGGGCCAAGAGACCCAGTACTTC
CASSQAFQGQETQYF
>TRBJ2-3|TRBV6-1|.|TRBD2
TGTGCCAGCAGTGCACCCAAGCGGGGGGAATACACAGATACGCAGTATTTT
CASSAPKRGEYTDTQYF
>TRBJ2-5|TRBV6-2/TRBV6-3|.|TRBD2
TGTGCCAGCAGTTACAGGGGACCCTTCACTAGCGGGAGTTGGTACAATGAGCAGTACTTC
CASSYRGPFTSGSWYNEQYF
>TRBJ2-1|TRBV7-2|few|TRBD2
TGTGCCAGCAGCTTAGTAATAGGACTAGCGGGGAATGAGCAGTTCTTC
CASSLVIGLAGNEQFF
>TRBJ1-2|TRBV3-1|few|.
TGTGCCAGCAGCCAAGTTTTGAATACGGTCTATGGCTACACCTTC
CASSQVLNTVYGYTF
>TRBJ1-5|TRBV10-2|.|TRBD1
TGCGCCAGCAGCTGGACAGGGGTCCGTACCGGCAATCAGCCCCAGCATTTT
CASSWTGVRTGNQPQHF
>TRBJ1-2|TRBV3-1|.|TRBD1
TGTGCCAGCAGCCAGGATACGGGACAGGGAAGTAGCTACACCTTC
CASSQDTGQGSSYTF
>TRBJ2-5|TRBV12-3/TRBV12-4|.|.
TGTGCCAGCAGTTTAAACAGGGTGGAGGTGACCCAGTACTTC
CASSLNRVEVTQYF
>TRBJ1-2|TRBV6-1|few|.
TGTGCCAGCAGTGAAGTTATAGGGTCTAACTATGGCTACACCTTC
CASSEVIGSNYGYTF
>TRBJ2-4|TRBV2|.|TRBD2
TGTGCCAGCAGTGAGTTGCGGGGGGCCAAAAACATTCAGTACTTC
CASSELRGAKNIQYF
>TRBJ1-5|TRBV6-1|.|.
TGTGCCAGCAGCGCCGGGACACGGGTTCAGCCCCAGCATTTT
CASSAGTRVQPQHF
>TRBJ2-7|TRBV20-1|.|.
TGCAGTGCCCCCTGGCGGGCGGGGTCCTACGAGCAGTACTTC
CSAPWRAGSYEQYF
>TRBJ2-3|TRBV5-1|few|TRBD2
TGCGCCAGCAGCCTACGGACTAGCGGGATTTTGCCCACAGATACGCAGTATTTT
CASSLRTSGILPTDTQYF
>TRBJ2-4|TRBV7-6|few|TRBD2
TGTGCCAGCAGCTTTGGGGATACAGGGACTAGCGGGGGGAAAAACATTCAGTACTTC
CASSFGDTGTSGGKNIQYF
>TRBJ2-3|TRBV12-3/TRBV12-4|.|TRBD2
TGTGCCAGCAGTTTAGTGATACTAGCGGGGGGTGGCGCAGATGCGCAGTATTTT
CASSLVILAGGGADAQYF
>TRBJ1-2|TRBV6-5|.|.
TGTGCCAGCAGTTATTTCCGGACATACTCCTATGGCTACACCTTC
CASSYFRTYSYGYTF
>TRBJ1-3|TRBV25-1|.|TRBD1
TGTGCCAGCAGTGACCCAGGGGGACAGGGGGCAGACACCATATATTTT
CASSDPGGQGADTIYF
>TRBJ2-3|TRBV28|few|TRBD1
TGTGCCACCCTATCCGGGACAGGGGGTTACCTTATGAACGCAGATACGCAGTATTTT
CATLSGTGGYLMNADTQYF
>TRBJ2-7|TRBV20-1|.|TRBD1
TGCAGTGCTAGGGACAGGGGGACCTACGAGCAGTGCTTC
CSARDRGTYEQCF
>TRBJ2-5|TRBV27|few|TRBD1
TGTGCCAGCAGTCAGAGTAACAGGGGCCTCGGGCAAGAGACCCAGTACTTC
CASSQSNRGLGQETQYF
>TRBJ2-6|TRBV5-1|few|.
TGCGCCAGCAGCTTTGGGCGCTCTGGGGCCAACGTCCTGACTTTC
CASSFGRSGANVLTF
>TRBJ1-5|TRBV2|.|TRBD1
TGTGCCATCAGTGAAGCGCGACAGGGGGGGAATCAGCCCCAGCATTTT
CAISEARQGGNQPQHF
>TRBJ1-2|TRBV9|.|.
TGTGCCAGCAGCCGAGGTCTCGGGGGGCGCCACTATGGCTACACCTTC
CASSRGLGGRHYGYTF
>TRBJ1-2|TRBV5-1|many|.
TGCGCCAGCAGCCCACGCGAGGCCATTTATGGCTACACCTTC
CASSPREAIYGYTF
>TRBJ1-2|TRBV10-3|.|.
TGTGCCATCAGGGACTCTCGTCCTAACTATGGCTACACCTTC
CAIRDSRPNYGYTF
>TRBJ1-4|TRBV5-1|few|.
TGCGCCAGCAGCCCTCCCGACTCTAATGAAAAACTGTTTTTT
CASSPPDSNEKLFF
>TRBJ2-4|TRBV7-7|.|.
TGTGCTAGCAGCTTAGCTGGGACAGACGGGGGAGAGCAGTACTTC
CASSLAGTDGGEQYF
>TRBJ2-1|TRBV5-1|once|TRBD2
TGCGCCAGCAGCTTGGGACTAGCGGCCACCAAAATCTCCTACAATGAGCAGTTCTTC
CASSLGLAATKISYNEQFF
>TRBJ2-3|TRBV12-3/TRBV12-4|few|.
TGTGCCAGCAGTTTATCTTTTGGGAATACGCAGTATTTT
CASSLSFGNTQYF
>TRBJ1-2|TRBV19|.|.
TGTGCCAGTAGTGAGGGCTGGGGCTATGGCTACACCTTC
CASSEGWGYGYTF
>TRBJ1-5|TRBV5-5|.|.
TGTGCCAGCAGCTCCGGGGGGTTCAATCAGCCCCAGCATTTT
CASSSGGFNQPQHF